The 9 T cell receptor beta chains given below trace back to one sample, sequenced in a study of cytomegalovirus exposure and HLA in healthy donors. The primer mix had 60 Vbeta and 13 Jbeta primers. The method was immunoSEQ multiplex PCR; TCRdb's version includes in-frame clones alone and lacks a portion of them. The profile shows approximately 220,000 clones, around 80% of them singletons. The sample taken for sequencing was PBMCs. Receptors originate from a man between 35 and 55 years old in good health and CMV-seronegative.

This chain uses TRBV7-9 with TRBJ2-3; tentative D call: TRBD1 (5 bases). Trimming pared 1 base from V and 0 bases from J, leaving 5 bases between. This CDR3 has 14 amino acids. From germline, CDR1 is SEHNR and CDR2 FQNEAQ (reference sequence). CDR3 sequence reads: CASSLGTSTDTQYF. The CDR3 region has the DNA TGTGCCAGCAGCTTAGGGACAAGCACAGATACGCAGTATTTT.

This clone was observed a handful of times. The chain combines TRBV7-9 with TRBJ2-3, with 10 positions matching TRBD1. The trim removed 2 bases at V and 1 base at J, leaving 3 bases unmatched. CDR1 and CDR2 (germline): SEHNR, FQNEAQ (reference sequence). CDR3 size: 16 residues. The CDR3 region is CASSLSGTGGTDTQYF. The CDR3 DNA reads TGTGCCAGCAGCTTATCCGGGACAGGGGGCACAGATACGCAGTATTTT.

V and J are TRBV28 and TRBJ2-7; TRBD2 matches at 8 bases. Germline values: CDR1 MDHEN, CDR2 SYDVKM. The CDR3 loop spans 15 amino acids. V lost 2 bases, J lost 2 bases, and 5 bases stayed unmatched. The CDR3 loop reads CASSLLGREAYEQYF. In DNA form, the CDR3 reads TGTGCCAGCAGTTTACTCGGGCGGGAGGCCTACGAGCAGTACTTC.

The J gene is TRBJ2-7, the V gene TRBV6-6, with 7 nucleotides matching TRBD1. V lost 1 base, J lost 5 bases, and 8 bases stayed unmatched. From germline, CDR1 is MNHNY and CDR2 SVGAGI (reference sequence). CDR3 length equals 15 residues. CDR3 nucleotide sequence: TGTGCCAGCAGTTACTTCAGGGGGACGGCCGACGAGCAGTACTTC. Amino acids: CASSYFRGTADEQYF.

DNA for the CDR3: TGCAGCTTTTCCTTTCTCTATGGCTACACCTTC. Its protein product is CSFSFLYGYTF. The chain uses TRBV29-1 and TRBJ1-2; D gene uncertain. CDR1 is SQVTM, CDR2 ANQGSEA, per germline. This CDR3 is built from 11 residues. The ends were cut back, 8 bases at V and 4 bases at J, with 11 bases in the middle.

Many counts were recorded for this clone. This rearrangement joins TRBV4-1 to TRBJ2-5, with a possible D match to TRBD1 (6 bases). V was cut by 4 bases and J by 4 bases, with 10 bases left in between. This CDR3 spans 13 amino acids. Germline V gene data show CDR1 as MGHRA and CDR2 as YSYEKL. The CDR3 reads CASSRLGAETQYF. For the CDR3, the DNA is TGCGCCAGCAGCCGCTTGGGGGCAGAGACCCAGTACTTC.

This clone was counted a few times. The CDR3 nucleotides are TGCGCCAGCAGCCAAGGGCAGCAGGCATCCACTGAAGCTTTCTTT. As protein: CASSQGQQASTEAFF. The chain employs TRBV4-3 and TRBJ1-1; D remains unclear. Germline V CDR1 and CDR2: LGHNA, YSLEER. This CDR3 spans 15 amino acids. V lost 1 base and J lost 4, with 13 bases in between.

The rearrangement links TRBV13 to TRBJ1-4; no definite D call. Germline V gene lookup returns CDR1 PRHDT and CDR2 FYEKMQ (reference sequence). The CDR3 length is 16 residues. V lost 0 bases to trimming and J lost 0 bases, with 8 bases between them. The CDR3 DNA reads as TGTGCCAGCAGCTTAGGCAGGAAGACAACTAATGAAAAACTGTTTTTT. This translates into CASSLGRKTTNEKLFF.

This clone was picked up one time. The chain is built from TRBV29-1 and TRBJ1-1; a possible D gene is TRBD1 (6 bases). The CDR3 consists of 14 residues. Germline V gene lookup returns CDR1 SQVTM and CDR2 ANQGSEA. Trimming took off 0 bases at V and 3 bases at J, with 11 bases between the two ends. CDR3 coding DNA: TGCAGCGTTGAAGAACAGGGTTTGGACACTGAAGCTTTCTTT. As protein: CSVEEQGLDTEAFF.